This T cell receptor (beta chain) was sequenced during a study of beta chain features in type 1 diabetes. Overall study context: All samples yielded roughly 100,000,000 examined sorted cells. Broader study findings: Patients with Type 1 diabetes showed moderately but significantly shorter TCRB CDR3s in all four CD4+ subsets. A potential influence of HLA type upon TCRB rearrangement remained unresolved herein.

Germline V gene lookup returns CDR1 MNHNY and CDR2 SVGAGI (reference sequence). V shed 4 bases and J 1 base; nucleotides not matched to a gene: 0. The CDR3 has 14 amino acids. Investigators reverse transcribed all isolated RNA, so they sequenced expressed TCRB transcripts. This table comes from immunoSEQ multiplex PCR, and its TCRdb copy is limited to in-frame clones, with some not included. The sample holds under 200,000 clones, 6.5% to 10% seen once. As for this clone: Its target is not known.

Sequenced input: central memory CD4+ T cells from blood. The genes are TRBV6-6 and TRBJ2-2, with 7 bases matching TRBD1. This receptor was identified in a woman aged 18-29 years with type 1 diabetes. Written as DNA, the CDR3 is TGTGCCAGCAGTTGGGACAGGAACACCGGGGAGCTGTTTTTT. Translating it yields CASSWDRNTGELFF.